The sequence of this T cell receptor (beta chain) was determined in a study of beta chain features in type 1 diabetes. Notes on the study in general: Cells that show high TCR expression could be over-represented by cDNA sequencing.

This clone has a handful of counts. As yet, its antigen is unknown. Other DNA sequences in this specimen translate into the identical CDR3. Sorting of CD4+ naive, central memory, regulatory and stem cell-like memory cells was performed via CD45RO/CCR7/CD25/CD127/CD95/CD27. Germline CDR1 is GTSNPN and CDR2 is SVGIG (reference sequence). This CDR3 has 11 amino acids. The V and J ends lost 3 bases and 4 bases respectively, with 3 bases between them. The sequenced template was cDNA made from the entire isolated RNA. Data came from immunoSEQ multiplex PCR; TCRdb stores just in-frame clones and leaves some out. The table records nearly 250,000 clones, roughly two thirds of them present only once.

The chain carries TRBV30 and TRBJ2-2; D remains unclear. Sequenced material: naive CD4+ T cells from blood. This receptor was identified in a man aged 30 to 39 in good health. The CDR3 spells CAWRSTGELFF. The CDR3 nucleotides are TGTGCCTGGAGAAGCACCGGGGAGCTGTTTTTT.